Each of the 8 T cell receptor beta chains below was sequenced from the same sample in a study of blood T cell repertoires in COVID-19. Produced via immunoSEQ multiplex PCR; TCRdb's table is partial and in-frame only. The sample lists under 450,000 clones, under 85% occurring once. Sequenced: PBMCs or T cells enriched from blood (not recorded which). Receptor source: a woman aged 50 to 60 who had recovered from COVID-19.

The V gene is TRBV7-9, the J gene TRBJ1-4; 7 bases match TRBD1. Germline V CDR1 and CDR2: SEHNR, FQNEAQ (reference sequence). V was pared by 5 bases and J by 6 bases, with 9 bases of the junction left unmatched. The CDR3 covers 15 residues. The CDR3 coding sequence is TGTGCCAGCAGCCAAGCAGGGGGTTGGTATGAAAAACTGTTTTTT. Protein sequence: CASSQAGGWYEKLFF.

The chain couples TRBV19 to TRBJ1-2; 10 bases match TRBD1. The CDR3 sequence is 14 residues long. The germline V gene encodes CDR1 LNHDA and CDR2 SQIVND (reference sequence). J lost 7 bases, V lost 4 bases, and 6 bases had no gene match. The CDR3 spells CASSTDRGSGGYTF. The DNA for the CDR3 is TGTGCCAGTAGTACGGACAGGGGGTCGGGTGGCTACACCTTC. The full variable domain, in which reference TRBV19 and TRBJ1-2 provide the parts outside the CDR3, is DGGITQSPKYLFRKEGQNVTLSCEQNLNHDAMYWYRQDPGQGLRLIYYSQIVNDFQKGDIAEGYSVSREKKESFPLTVTSAQKNPTAFYLCASSTDRGSGGYTFGSGTRLTVV.

J is TRBJ1-1 and V is TRBV30; the match to TRBD1 covers 8 bases. There are 13 residues in the CDR3. With V trimmed by 7 bases and J by 4 bases, 8 bases remained unmatched. CDR1 is GTSNPN, CDR2 SVGIG, per germline (reference sequence). The CDR3 sequence: CAYTGGSTTEAFF. DNA for the CDR3: TGTGCCTATACAGGGGGTTCGACCACTGAAGCTTTCTTT.

This chain joins TRBV27 and TRBJ1-2, with D perhaps TRBD1 (5 bases). V gave up 0 bases and J gave up 8 bases, with 13 bases separating them. CDR1 is MNHEY, CDR2 SMNVEV, per germline (reference sequence). This CDR3 is 14 amino acids long. CDR3 DNA: TGTGCCAGCAGTTTATCGGCCAGGGTGGAAGGCTACACCTTC. Protein product: CASSLSARVEGYTF.

This clone was recorded at least ten times. V and J are TRBV11-3 and TRBJ1-6; the D gene is possibly TRBD1 (5 bases). The CDR3 loop spans 16 amino acids. With 5 bases removed from V and 0 bases from J, the gap between germline ends came to 11 bases. CDR1 is SGHNT, CDR2 YENEEA, per germline. CDR3 region: CASSLYGGSYNSPLHF. The DNA for the CDR3 is TGTGCCAGCAGCCTATACGGGGGCTCCTATAATTCACCCCTCCACTTT.

The chain is built from TRBV2 and TRBJ1-2; 8 bases fit TRBD1. This CDR3 has 12 amino acids. J lost 7 bases, V lost 5 bases, and 3 bases had no gene match. Per germline, CDR1 SNHLY and CDR2 FYNNEI. This CDR3 reads CASSNGQGGYTF. CDR3 in DNA: TGTGCCAGCAGTAACGGACAGGGTGGCTACACCTTC.

This chain uses TRBV7-2 with TRBJ1-5; TRBD1 agrees at 7 bases. The CDR3 spans 18 residues. CDR1 SGHTA and CDR2 FQGNSA come from the germline V gene. The V and J ends lost 5 bases and 0 bases, in that order; junction bases with no gene match: 13. The CDR3: CASSPFGTAADSNQPQHF. The CDR3 DNA sequence: TGTGCCAGCAGCCCCTTCGGGACAGCGGCAGATAGCAATCAGCCCCAGCATTTT.

The chain employs TRBV30 and TRBJ1-1; perhaps TRBD1 as D (5 bases). The CDR3 has 16 amino acids. Germline-derived CDR1 and CDR2 are GTSNPN and SVGIG (reference sequence). Trimming left V 0 bases short and J 8 bases short, with 22 bases between. CDR3 sequence (DNA): TGTGCCTGGAGTGTAAGGGCAGGGTGGATGAAGAGAGAAGCTTTCTTT. This sequence encodes CAWSVRAGWMKREAFF.